This T cell receptor beta chain originates from a study of blood T cell repertoires in COVID-19. Study context: Material from acute and convalescent COVID-19 was sourced from the United States, Italy and Spain.

Data came from immunoSEQ multiplex PCR; TCRdb stores just in-frame clones and leaves some out. The data show about 170,000 clones, roughly four fifths seen once. Germline CDR1 KGHSH, CDR2 LQKENI. Trimming took 2 bases from V and 5 from J, leaving 9 bases between them. CDR3 length: 13 amino acids. The receptor comes from a woman at least 80 years old with COVID-19, enrolled during active disease. Sequenced material: peripheral blood. The chain joins TRBV18 to TRBJ2-5; D may be TRBD1 (6 bases). The chain's CDR3 is CASSPGGWETQYF. CDR3 sequence (DNA): TGTGCCAGCTCACCAGGGGGCTGGGAGACCCAGTACTTC. Filled out from reference TRBV18 and TRBJ2-5, the complete variable domain reads NAGVMQNPRHLVRRRGQEARLRCSPMKGHSHVYWYRQLPEEGLKFMVYLQKENIIDESGMPKERFSAEFPKEGPSILRIQQVVRGDSAAYFCASSPGGWETQYFGPGTRLLVL.